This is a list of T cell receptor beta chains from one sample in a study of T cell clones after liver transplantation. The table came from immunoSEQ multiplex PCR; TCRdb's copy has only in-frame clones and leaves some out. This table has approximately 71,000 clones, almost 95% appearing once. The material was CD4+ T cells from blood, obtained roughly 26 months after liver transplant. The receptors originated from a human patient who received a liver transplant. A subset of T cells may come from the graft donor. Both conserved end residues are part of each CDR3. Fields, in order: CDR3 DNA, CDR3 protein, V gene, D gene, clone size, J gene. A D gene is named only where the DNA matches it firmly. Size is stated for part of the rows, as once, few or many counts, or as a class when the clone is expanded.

CDR3nt: TGTGCCAGTAGTCGGACAGGGGCAAATCAGCCCCAGCATTTT
CDR3aa: CASSRTGANQPQHF
v_gene: TRBV19
d_gene: TRBD1
abundance: .
j_gene: TRBJ1-5

CDR3nt: TGTGCCACCCTGACGGGTATGAACACTGAAGCTTTCTTT
CDR3aa: CATLTGMNTEAFF
v_gene: TRBV21-1
d_gene: .
abundance: .
j_gene: TRBJ1-1

CDR3nt: TGTGCCAGTAGTCTGGGACAGACTAGCTCTGGAAACACCATATATTTT
CDR3aa: CASSLGQTSSGNTIYF
v_gene: TRBV19
d_gene: TRBD1
abundance: .
j_gene: TRBJ1-3

CDR3nt: TGTGCCATCAGTGTACCGGGACAGGGGAGTGGAAACACCATATATTTT
CDR3aa: CAISVPGQGSGNTIYF
v_gene: TRBV10-3
d_gene: TRBD1
abundance: .
j_gene: TRBJ1-3

CDR3nt: TGTGCCAGCAGCATAGCGGAGCCCGAGAAAAAACTGTTTTTT
CDR3aa: CASSIAEPEKKLFF
v_gene: TRBV6-6
d_gene: .
abundance: .
j_gene: TRBJ1-4

CDR3nt: TGTGCCAGCAGCACCCGTTATGAAAAACTGTTTTTT
CDR3aa: CASSTRYEKLFF
v_gene: TRBV6-5
d_gene: .
abundance: .
j_gene: TRBJ1-4

CDR3nt: TGTGCCAGCAGTGGATCGGACATCCGGGACATCAATGAGCAGTTCTTC
CDR3aa: CASSGSDIRDINEQFF
v_gene: TRBV6-1
d_gene: .
abundance: .
j_gene: TRBJ2-1

CDR3nt: TGTGCCAGCAGCCCACATCTCCCGGGGGCTGAAGCTTTCTTT
CDR3aa: CASSPHLPGAEAFF
v_gene: TRBV7-8
d_gene: .
abundance: .
j_gene: TRBJ1-1

CDR3nt: TGCGCCAGCAGCTTCACGGGTCGCACAGATACGCAGTATTTT
CDR3aa: CASSFTGRTDTQYF
v_gene: TRBV5-1
d_gene: .
abundance: .
j_gene: TRBJ2-3

CDR3nt: TGTGCCAGCAGCCCACAGGGTCGGTTGGGGTACGAGCAGTACTTC
CDR3aa: CASSPQGRLGYEQYF
v_gene: TRBV7-8
d_gene: .
abundance: .
j_gene: TRBJ2-7

CDR3nt: TGTGCCAGCAGTCGACTAGCGGAAAACACCGGGGAGCTGTTTTTT
CDR3aa: CASSRLAENTGELFF
v_gene: TRBV28
d_gene: TRBD2
abundance: once
j_gene: TRBJ2-2

CDR3nt: TGTGCCAGCAGGCAAAGGGGGGTGGACAATCAGCCCCAGCATTTT
CDR3aa: CASRQRGVDNQPQHF
v_gene: TRBV2
d_gene: .
abundance: .
j_gene: TRBJ1-5

CDR3nt: TGTGCCAGCAGCCAAGATCCACAGGGTATCGGTGGGGCCAACGTCCTGACTTTC
CDR3aa: CASSQDPQGIGGANVLTF
v_gene: TRBV4-2
d_gene: .
abundance: .
j_gene: TRBJ2-6

CDR3nt: TGCGCCAGCAGCTTGGTGACGGGAACCTACGAGCAGTACTTC
CDR3aa: CASSLVTGTYEQYF
v_gene: TRBV5-1
d_gene: .
abundance: .
j_gene: TRBJ2-7

CDR3nt: TGTGCCAGCGGGGGGGGGCCAGAGACCCAGTACTTC
CDR3aa: CASGGGPETQYF
v_gene: TRBV25-1
d_gene: .
abundance: .
j_gene: TRBJ2-5

CDR3nt: TGCGCCAGCAGCTTGTCACTCTACGAGCAGTACTTC
CDR3aa: CASSLSLYEQYF
v_gene: TRBV5-1
d_gene: .
abundance: .
j_gene: TRBJ2-7

CDR3nt: TGCAGCGTTGATACTCGTAACTATGGCTACACCTTC
CDR3aa: CSVDTRNYGYTF
v_gene: TRBV29-1
d_gene: .
abundance: .
j_gene: TRBJ1-2

CDR3nt: TGTGCCAGCAGCAGGCTCGGCGGGGAGCAGTACTTC
CDR3aa: CASSRLGGEQYF
v_gene: TRBV2
d_gene: .
abundance: .
j_gene: TRBJ2-7

CDR3nt: TGTGCCAGCAGCACTAGCGGGATCCCCCTGGAGACGCAGTATTTT
CDR3aa: CASSTSGIPLETQYF
v_gene: TRBV9
d_gene: TRBD2
abundance: .
j_gene: TRBJ2-3

CDR3nt: TGTGCCATAGCCGGCAGCTCTAATGAAAAACTGTTTTTT
CDR3aa: CAIAGSSNEKLFF
v_gene: TRBV10-3
d_gene: .
abundance: .
j_gene: TRBJ1-4

CDR3nt: TGTGCCAGTAGTATAGGGACAGGGATCCCCTACGAGCAGTACTTC
CDR3aa: CASSIGTGIPYEQYF
v_gene: TRBV19
d_gene: TRBD1
abundance: .
j_gene: TRBJ2-7

CDR3nt: TGTGCCAGCAGTGAAGGGTCCCAGAATAGCAATCAGCCCCAGCATTTT
CDR3aa: CASSEGSQNSNQPQHF
v_gene: TRBV6-1
d_gene: .
abundance: few
j_gene: TRBJ1-5

CDR3nt: TGCGCCAGCAGCTTTCCGGCAGGGGACCCAACTAATGAAAAACTGTTTTTT
CDR3aa: CASSFPAGDPTNEKLFF
v_gene: TRBV5-1
d_gene: .
abundance: .
j_gene: TRBJ1-4

CDR3nt: TGTGCCAGTAGTATTTTGACAGGGAGCACGAATGAGCAGTTCTTC
CDR3aa: CASSILTGSTNEQFF
v_gene: TRBV19
d_gene: TRBD1
abundance: .
j_gene: TRBJ2-1

CDR3nt: TGTGCCAGCAGTTTAGGAATCAGGGGAGATCAGCCCCAGCATTTT
CDR3aa: CASSLGIRGDQPQHF
v_gene: TRBV27
d_gene: .
abundance: .
j_gene: TRBJ1-5

CDR3nt: TGTGCCAGCATCAATCTCTGGACAGGGAGGGCTGTGGCTTTCTTT
CDR3aa: CASINLWTGRAVAFF
v_gene: TRBV28
d_gene: TRBD1
abundance: .
j_gene: TRBJ1-1

CDR3nt: TGTGCCAGCAGCTCTGCTAGCGAAAGCACAGATACGCAGTATTTT
CDR3aa: CASSSASESTDTQYF
v_gene: TRBV6-5
d_gene: .
abundance: once
j_gene: TRBJ2-3

CDR3nt: TGCAGCGCCGGAGCGGGAGGCCGGGAGACCCAGTACTTC
CDR3aa: CSAGAGGRETQYF
v_gene: TRBV29-1
d_gene: TRBD2
abundance: .
j_gene: TRBJ2-5

CDR3nt: TGTGCCAGCAGTTTAGCAGAAACTGGAAACACCATATATTTT
CDR3aa: CASSLAETGNTIYF
v_gene: TRBV28
d_gene: .
abundance: .
j_gene: TRBJ1-3

CDR3nt: TGTGCCTGGAGTGTACTCCTTTACGGAGGAGGCTACGAGCAGTACTTC
CDR3aa: CAWSVLLYGGGYEQYF
v_gene: TRBV30
d_gene: .
abundance: .
j_gene: TRBJ2-7

CDR3nt: TGCGCCAGCAGTGTCGCGAATGAGCAGTTCTTC
CDR3aa: CASSVANEQFF
v_gene: TRBV10-2
d_gene: .
abundance: .
j_gene: TRBJ2-1

CDR3nt: TGTGCCAGCACCCGTAGTTCGGGGGAGCTGTTTTTT
CDR3aa: CASTRSSGELFF
v_gene: TRBV9
d_gene: .
abundance: .
j_gene: TRBJ2-2

CDR3nt: TGCGCCAGCAGCCAAGTGCCCAGCGGGGGGCGTGGACCCTACAATGAGCAGTTCTTC
CDR3aa: CASSQVPSGGRGPYNEQFF
v_gene: TRBV4-1
d_gene: TRBD2
abundance: .
j_gene: TRBJ2-1

CDR3nt: TGCGCCAGCAGTGAGGGCGGGACTAGCGGACAAAAGACCCAGTACTTC
CDR3aa: CASSEGGTSGQKTQYF
v_gene: TRBV10-2
d_gene: TRBD2
abundance: .
j_gene: TRBJ2-5

CDR3nt: TGTGCCTGGGGGGGGGAGACCCAGTACTTC
CDR3aa: CAWGGETQYF
v_gene: TRBV30
d_gene: .
abundance: .
j_gene: TRBJ2-5

CDR3nt: TGTGCCAGCAGTGACGGGGGGGCTAACTCTGGAAACACCATATATTTT
CDR3aa: CASSDGGANSGNTIYF
v_gene: TRBV6-1
d_gene: .
abundance: .
j_gene: TRBJ1-3

CDR3nt: TGTGCCAGTAGTATAGGATCTGGAAACACCATATATTTT
CDR3aa: CASSIGSGNTIYF
v_gene: TRBV19
d_gene: .
abundance: .
j_gene: TRBJ1-3

CDR3nt: TGTGCCAGTAGTGCCCCGACAGGGTTCGGAAACACCATATATTTT
CDR3aa: CASSAPTGFGNTIYF
v_gene: TRBV19
d_gene: TRBD1
abundance: .
j_gene: TRBJ1-3

CDR3nt: TGCGCCAGCAGCTTGGCAGGTCACACTGAAGCTTTCTTT
CDR3aa: CASSLAGHTEAFF
v_gene: TRBV5-1
d_gene: .
abundance: once
j_gene: TRBJ1-1

CDR3nt: TGTGCCAGCAGCTCAACTCCGGGACAAGGCACCGGGGAGCTGTTTTTT
CDR3aa: CASSSTPGQGTGELFF
v_gene: TRBV7-2
d_gene: .
abundance: .
j_gene: TRBJ2-2

CDR3nt: TGTGCCAGCAGCTTGAAAGCGGCTGGGGGGGAGACCCAGTACTTC
CDR3aa: CASSLKAAGGETQYF
v_gene: TRBV5-6
d_gene: .
abundance: .
j_gene: TRBJ2-5

CDR3nt: TGTGCCAGCAGTTACTCCGGGACAGGGAACCCCTACGAGCAGTACTTC
CDR3aa: CASSYSGTGNPYEQYF
v_gene: TRBV6-5
d_gene: TRBD1
abundance: .
j_gene: TRBJ2-7

CDR3nt: TGCAGCGTTGAACCCCTAGAGGCCGTTGGTTATGGCTACACCTTC
CDR3aa: CSVEPLEAVGYGYTF
v_gene: TRBV29-1
d_gene: .
abundance: .
j_gene: TRBJ1-2

CDR3nt: TGCGCCAGCAGCCAAGATGTTCAGGGGGCGCTCGGCTATGGCTACACCTTC
CDR3aa: CASSQDVQGALGYGYTF
v_gene: TRBV4-3
d_gene: TRBD1
abundance: .
j_gene: TRBJ1-2

CDR3nt: TGTGCCAGCATGGACATCAACACCGGGGAGCTGTTTTTT
CDR3aa: CASMDINTGELFF
v_gene: TRBV2
d_gene: .
abundance: .
j_gene: TRBJ2-2

CDR3nt: TGTGCCAGCACCGGACTAGGCCAAGAGACCCAGTACTTC
CDR3aa: CASTGLGQETQYF
v_gene: TRBV6-1
d_gene: TRBD2
abundance: .
j_gene: TRBJ2-5

CDR3nt: TGTGCCAGCAGCGTAGCTGGGATGATAGGTGAAAAACTGTTTTTT
CDR3aa: CASSVAGMIGEKLFF
v_gene: TRBV9
d_gene: .
abundance: .
j_gene: TRBJ1-4

CDR3nt: TGTGCCAGCAGCCGACTAGCGGGAGGTTATGAGCAGTTCTTC
CDR3aa: CASSRLAGGYEQFF
v_gene: TRBV7-3
d_gene: TRBD2
abundance: .
j_gene: TRBJ2-1